A single sample is the source of the 30 T cell receptor beta chains below, sequenced in a study of identifying expanded T cells in peripheral blood. Only in-frame clones appear in the TCRdb table, and some are missing; sequencing was by immunoSEQ multiplex PCR. The profile covers 90,000 to 100,000 clones, with almost 90% appearing a single time and 3.9% taken by the ten largest. The sequencing input was blood. These receptors came from a person aged 18 to 70 in good health.

The rearrangement joins TRBV7-3 to TRBJ1-1; possibly TRBD1 for D (6 bases). Trimming took 1 base from V and 9 from J, leaving 21 bases between them. The CDR3 consists of 16 residues. CDR1 is SGHTA, CDR2 FQGTGA, per germline. The CDR3 is CASSLIYTVGASQAFF. CDR3 coding DNA: TGTGCCAGCAGCTTAATCTATACGGTGGGGGCTTCGCAAGCTTTCTTT. Drawing the rest from reference TRBV7-3 and TRBJ1-1, the complete variable domain is GAGVSQTPSNKVTEKGKYVELRCDPISGHTALYWYRQSLGQGPEFLIYFQGTGAADDSGLPNDRFFAVRPEGSVSTLKIQRTERGDSAVYLCASSLIYTVGASQAFFGQGTRLTVV.

The V and J genes are TRBV7-8 and TRBJ1-1; 11 bases agree with TRBD1. J gave up 5 bases and V 1 base, and 15 bases lay outside the gene matches. The CDR3 length is 19 residues. Germline loops: CDR1 SGHVS, CDR2 FQNEAQ. The CDR3 nucleotides read TGTGCCAGCAGCTTAGTCCTAGCAGGACAGGGGGCGCGAAGGACTGAAGCTTTCTTT. It yields the protein CASSLVLAGQGARRTEAFF.

The gene calls are TRBV5-5 and TRBJ1-5; D not resolved. This CDR3 region has 15 residues. The V end lost 3 bases, the J end lost 2 bases, and 12 bases lay between the germline ends. Germline V lookup: CDR1 SGHKS, CDR2 YYEKEE (reference sequence). The CDR3 nucleotides read TGTGCCAGCAGCTGGAACAGAGATGGCAATCAGCCCCAGCATTTT. It is translated as CASSWNRDGNQPQHF. The variable domain in full, with the rest retrieved from reference TRBV5-5 and TRBJ1-5, is DAGVTQSPTHLIKTRGQQVTLRCSPISGHKSVSWYQQVLGQGPQFIFQYYEKEERGRGNFPDRFSARQFPNYSSELNVNALLLGDSALYLCASSWNRDGNQPQHFGDGTRLSIL.

V and J are TRBV29-1 and TRBJ2-1; 11 nucleotides line up with TRBD2. Germline V CDR1 and CDR2: SQVTM, ANQGSEA. This CDR3 spans 16 amino acids. The ends lost 5 bases at V and 4 bases at J; junction bases unmatched: 10. The CDR3 reads CSVMGTSGLLYNEQFF. The DNA for the CDR3 is TGCAGCGTTATGGGGACTAGCGGACTACTATACAATGAGCAGTTCTTC.

The chain has TRBV15 and TRBJ2-1; D is undetermined. Germline lookup yields CDR1 LNHNV and CDR2 YYDKDF (reference sequence). The CDR3 sequence is 15 residues long. The ends were cut back, 0 bases at V and 5 bases at J, with 11 bases in the middle. The CDR3 spells CATSRDLGENNEQFF. The DNA of the CDR3 is TGTGCCACCAGCAGAGATCTAGGAGAAAACAATGAGCAGTTCTTC.

The chain couples TRBV2 to TRBJ2-3, with 8 bases matching TRBD2. Trimming took 4 bases from V and 0 from J; bases not matched to a gene: 3. This CDR3 is built from 15 residues. Per germline, CDR1 SNHLY and CDR2 FYNNEI. The CDR3 DNA sequence: TGTGCCAGCAGTGTCAGCGGGAGAAGCACAGATACGCAGTATTTT. As protein: CASSVSGRSTDTQYF.

This clone was observed once. This chain joins TRBV19 and TRBJ1-5; D may be TRBD1 (5 bases). V lost 1 base and J lost 1, with 8 bases in between. The CDR3 totals 15 residues. Germline V gene lookup returns CDR1 LNHDA and CDR2 SQIVND (reference sequence). Here the CDR3 reads CASSIVGASNQPQHF. In DNA form, the CDR3 reads TGTGCCAGTAGTATAGTTGGGGCCAGCAATCAGCCCCAGCATTTT.

The chain is built from TRBV30 and TRBJ2-1; D unclear. This CDR3 has 16 residues. V lost 3 bases and J lost 4, with 19 bases in between. Germline V lookup: CDR1 GTSNPN, CDR2 SVGIG (reference sequence). CDR3 residues: CAWSPDRVSRYNEQFF. CDR3 nucleotide sequence: TGTGCCTGGAGCCCAGACCGGGTCTCCCGTTACAATGAGCAGTTCTTC.

The chain couples TRBV10-2 to TRBJ2-1; 9 bases map to TRBD2. The CDR3 sequence is 15 residues long. The ends lost 4 bases at V and 4 bases at J; junction bases unmatched: 5. Germline CDR1 and CDR2: WSHSY and SAAADI. CDR3 bases: TGCGCCAGCAGTGCGACTAGCGGAGCTTACAATGAGCAGTTCTTC. Translated, it gives CASSATSGAYNEQFF.

This clone has just one count. V usage is TRBV28 and J usage is TRBJ2-5; D may correspond to TRBD1 or TRBD2 (5 bases each). This CDR3 is built from 15 residues. Trimming removed 5 bases at V and 3 bases at J, with 16 bases between. Germline CDR1 MDHEN, CDR2 SYDVKM. The CDR3: CASSQTGTGKETQYF. Here the CDR3 DNA reads TGTGCCAGCAGTCAAACCGGGACGGGGAAAGAGACCCAGTACTTC. Combining the CDR3 with reference TRBV28 and TRBJ2-5 gives the whole variable domain DVKVTQSSRYLVKRTGEKVFLECVQDMDHENMFWYRQDPGLGLRLIYFSYDVKMKEKGDIPEGYSVSREKKERFSLILESASTNQTSMYLCASSQTGTGKETQYFGPGTRLLVL.

This clone appeared once. The chain recombines TRBV2 with TRBJ2-1; D remains unclear. Germline CDR1 and CDR2: SNHLY and FYNNEI. The CDR3 extends over 11 amino acids. The V end was cut by 2 bases, the J end by 9 bases, with 5 bases between. The CDR3 reads CASSEWGEQFF. CDR3 nucleotides: TGTGCCAGCAGTGAATGGGGTGAGCAGTTCTTC.

The rearrangement links TRBV9 to TRBJ1-6; TRBD1 agrees at 8 bases. In germline, CDR1 is SGDLS, CDR2 YYNGEE. With V trimmed by 0 bases and J by 10 bases, 6 bases remained unmatched. The CDR3 length is 15 residues. CDR3 in DNA: TGTGCCAGCAGCGTAGAAGGACAGGGCTCCTCACCCCTCCACTTT. Its translation is CASSVEGQGSSPLHF.

The chain combines TRBV6-6 with TRBJ1-2; D possibly corresponds to TRBD1 (5 bases). This CDR3 has 14 amino acids. V gave up 7 bases and J gave up 8 bases, with 20 bases separating them. Germline V gives CDR1 MNHNY, CDR2 SVGAGI (reference sequence). DNA for the CDR3: TGTGCCAGCACCGGATTTCAGGGTGGCGAGGGCTACACCTTC. The encoded protein is CASTGFQGGEGYTF.

The CDR3 nucleotides read TGTGCCAGCTCCCGGGACGGGAACACTGAAGCTTTCTTT. Encoded protein: CASSRDGNTEAFF. The chain has TRBV18 and TRBJ1-1; possibly TRBD1 for D (5 bases). The CDR3 totals 13 residues. Trimming took 6 bases from V and 1 from J, leaving 9 bases between them. Germline CDR1 is KGHSH and CDR2 is LQKENI.

The chain carries TRBV5-1 and TRBJ2-1; 9 bases fit TRBD2. V shed 0 bases and J 7 bases; nucleotides not matched to a gene: 2. Germline V gives CDR1 SGHRS, CDR2 YFSETQ. The CDR3 contains 14 residues. CDR3 sequence reads: CASSLGLAGNEQFF. In DNA form, the CDR3 reads TGCGCCAGCAGCTTGGGGCTAGCGGGAAATGAGCAGTTCTTC.

The chain couples TRBV5-1 to TRBJ2-7, with D possibly being TRBD1 (5 bases). CDR3 length equals 14 residues. The V and J ends lost 0 bases and 2 bases respectively, with 9 bases between them. Germline CDR1 SGHRS, CDR2 YFSETQ. In DNA, the CDR3 is TGCGCCAGCAGCTTGGAAGGCAGGGCCTACGAGCAGTACTTC. Translating gives CASSLEGRAYEQYF.

This chain links TRBV5-1 with TRBJ2-1; 9 bases are shared with TRBD2. The CDR3 contains 15 residues. V lost 0 bases to trimming and J lost 5 bases; unmatched junction nucleotides: 3. The V gene's germline CDR1 is SGHRS and CDR2 YFSETQ. CDR3 protein: CASSLVAGGNNEQFF. The CDR3 DNA reads TGCGCCAGCAGCTTGGTGGCGGGAGGGAACAATGAGCAGTTCTTC. The full variable domain, with the rest looked up from reference TRBV5-1 and TRBJ2-1, is KAGVTQTPRYLIKTRGQQVTLSCSPISGHRSVSWYQQTPGQGLQFLFEYFSETQRNKGNFPGRFSGRQFSNSRSEMNVSTLELGDSALYLCASSLVAGGNNEQFFGPGTRLTVL.

The chain joins TRBV4-1 to TRBJ2-7; D not resolved. Trimming removed 1 base from V and 0 bases from J, with 7 bases in between. Germline CDR1 MGHRA, CDR2 YSYEKL. This CDR3 region has 14 residues. The CDR3 nucleotides read TGCGCCAGCAGCCAAGGCTCTCTCTCCTACGAGCAGTACTTC. It is translated as CASSQGSLSYEQYF.

This sequence joins TRBV28 and TRBJ2-5; a possible D gene is TRBD2 (5 bases). V lost 6 bases and J lost 4, with 21 bases in between. The CDR3 is 16 amino acids. In germline, CDR1 is MDHEN, CDR2 SYDVKM. The CDR3 loop is CASRSGLHRSRETQYF. CDR3 sequence (DNA): TGTGCCAGCAGGTCCGGACTCCACCGGAGTCGAGAGACCCAGTACTTC.

The V and J genes are TRBV18 and TRBJ1-5, with a possible D match to TRBD1 (5 bases). Germline CDR1 reads KGHSH; CDR2 reads LQKENI. This CDR3 spans 15 amino acids. V gave up 3 bases and J gave up 2 bases, with 11 bases separating them. The CDR3 loop is CASSPGASGNQPQHF. Here the CDR3 DNA reads TGTGCCAGCTCACCCGGGGCGAGCGGCAATCAGCCCCAGCATTTT.

The chain recombines TRBV5-1 with TRBJ2-2, with a weak D call TRBD1 (5 bases). CDR3 size: 15 residues. Germline lookup yields CDR1 SGHRS and CDR2 YFSETQ. V was pared by 0 bases and J by 4 bases, with 10 bases between. CDR3 coding DNA: TGCGCCAGCAGCTTGGCCTTGACAGCCACCGGGGAGCTGTTTTTT. This translates into CASSLALTATGELFF.

The gene calls are TRBV19 and TRBJ1-1; 7 bases match TRBD1. Germline assignment: CDR1 LNHDA and CDR2 SQIVND (reference sequence). V dropped 9 bases and J dropped 4; count of bases not matched to a gene: 17. This CDR3 region has 16 residues. CDR3 amino acids: CASGKGAVALFTEAFF. CDR3 DNA: TGTGCCAGCGGCAAGGGGGCAGTGGCCCTTTTCACTGAAGCTTTCTTT.

The rearrangement joins TRBV10-3 to TRBJ2-1, with TRBD2 matching 12 bases. V dropped 8 bases and J dropped 4; count of bases not matched to a gene: 6. The CDR3 spans 15 residues. Germline CDR1 is ENHRY and CDR2 is SYGVKD. The CDR3 reads CAIGRGLAGYNEQFF. The CDR3 DNA reads as TGTGCCATCGGCCGAGGACTAGCGGGGTACAATGAGCAGTTCTTC.

V and J are TRBV28 and TRBJ2-7; 8 bases match TRBD1. J gave up 4 bases and V 0 bases, and 11 bases lay outside the gene matches. Germline V gives CDR1 MDHEN, CDR2 SYDVKM. The CDR3 is 17 residues long. The DNA for the CDR3 is TGTGCCAGCAGTTTATGGGACTTTAGGGACAGGACTTACGAGCAGTACTTC. Protein product: CASSLWDFRDRTYEQYF.

V and J are TRBV7-2 and TRBJ1-5; 8 bases are shared with TRBD1. The CDR3 sequence is 15 residues long. After removal of 1 base from V and 6 bases from J, the junction contained 5 bases not matched to a gene. Germline V gives CDR1 SGHTA, CDR2 FQGNSA. CDR3 protein: CASSLGAGGGQPQHF. CDR3 coding DNA: TGTGCCAGCAGCTTAGGGGCAGGGGGCGGTCAGCCCCAGCATTTT.

This clone was seen only a few times. V usage is TRBV6-1 and J usage is TRBJ2-1, with 8 nucleotides matching TRBD2. Germline V gene data show CDR1 as MNHNS and CDR2 as SASEGT. Trimming took 6 bases from V and 1 from J; bases not matched to a gene: 2. This CDR3 has 14 residues. The CDR3 DNA follows: TGTGCCAGCAGCGGGGGGGAGTCCTACAATGAGCAGTTCTTC. Translation gives CASSGGESYNEQFF.

The chain is built from TRBV30 and TRBJ2-4; 8 bases align to TRBD1. V lost 0 bases, J lost 6 bases, and 10 bases stayed unmatched. Germline values: CDR1 GTSNPN, CDR2 SVGIG (reference sequence). This CDR3 has 16 residues. In DNA form, the CDR3 reads TGTGCCTGGAGTGTACTTACAGGGGGTCCTATAAACATTCAGTACTTC. It encodes CAWSVLTGGPINIQYF.

The chain recombines TRBV5-6 with TRBJ2-1; D is unresolved. The CDR3 runs to 12 residues. The V end lost 0 bases, the J end lost 4 bases, and 2 bases lay between the germline ends. Germline V gene data show CDR1 as SGHDT and CDR2 as YYEEEE. The CDR3 reads CASSLAYNEQFF. In DNA, the CDR3 is TGTGCCAGCAGCTTGGCATACAATGAGCAGTTCTTC.

Here the CDR3 DNA reads TGTGCCAGCAGCTTAGCGCTTACGGCACCCTACGAGCAGTACTTC. Translated: CASSLALTAPYEQYF. V and J are TRBV7-2 and TRBJ2-5; D not certain. Gene TRBJ2-7 matches the end of the DNA better, so the J call may be wrong. Germline assignment: CDR1 SGHTA and CDR2 FQGNSA. This CDR3 has 15 residues.

The chain carries TRBV6-1 and TRBJ1-5; D remains ambiguous. Germline-derived CDR1 and CDR2 are MNHNS and SASEGT. The CDR3 totals 12 residues. Between the trimmed V and J ends, which lost 3 bases and 5 bases, there was a span of 5 bases. The DNA for the CDR3 is TGTGCCAGCAGTGAGACCCATCAGCCCCAGCATTTT. It translates to CASSETHQPQHF.